The 26 T cell receptor beta chains presented below share a single source sample, sequenced in a study of control samples from healthy donors and cancer patients. Method: immunoSEQ multiplex PCR; TCRdb's copy keeps in-frame clones and lacks some. The sample includes some 71,000 clones, 70% to 90% of them seen just once. The sequenced material came from PBMCs. These receptors all stem from a woman in her fifties or sixties with head and neck cancer.

CDR3 protein: CASSPSGRGYGYTF. Written as DNA, the CDR3 is TGTGCCAGCAGCCCTTCGGGCAGGGGCTATGGCTACACCTTC. The chain carries TRBV7-9 and TRBJ1-2, with a tentative D call TRBD1 (6 bases). V lost 5 bases, J lost 4 bases, and 14 bases lay in between. From germline, CDR1 is SEHNR and CDR2 FQNEAQ (reference sequence). This CDR3 spans 14 amino acids.

The chain uses TRBV28 and TRBJ2-2; D is undetermined. Per germline, CDR1 MDHEN and CDR2 SYDVKM. The CDR3 has 16 amino acids. V lost 6 bases, J lost 0 bases, and 14 bases lay in between. In DNA form, the CDR3 reads TGTGCCAGCAGCTCCCCGACTGAATCGAACACCGGGGAGCTGTTTTTT. Protein product: CASSSPTESNTGELFF.

As concerns this clone: Germline is not matched at one junction end, which may reflect a read error. The rearrangement links TRBV6-2 or TRBV6-3 to TRBJ2-4; TRBD2 agrees at 7 bases. Germline V gene data show CDR1 as MNHEY and CDR2 as SVGEGT. This CDR3 spans 13 amino acids. The CDR3 nucleotides read TGTGCCAGCAGCTACTCAGGGAGGGCGGACTGGTACTTC. Translated: CASSYSGRADWYF.

The chain links TRBV12-3 or TRBV12-4 to TRBJ2-2; D uncertain. The CDR3 consists of 13 residues. V shed 8 bases and J shed 4 bases, with 11 bases lying between them. The CDR3 sequence: CASGTAATGELFF. The CDR3 DNA is TGTGCCAGCGGAACGGCAGCCACCGGGGAGCTGTTTTTT.

The chain uses TRBV2 and TRBJ2-2; no reliable D call. The V end lost 5 bases, the J end lost 0 bases, and 7 bases lay between the germline ends. This CDR3 contains 14 residues. The V gene's germline CDR1 is SNHLY and CDR2 FYNNEI. Here the CDR3 DNA reads TGTGCCAGCAGTTGGGCGGCGAACACCGGGGAGCTGTTTTTT. This translates into CASSWAANTGELFF.

The CDR3 region has the DNA TGTGCCATAACGGCGGGGGCCTATAACACTGAAGCTTTCTTT. It translates to CAITAGAYNTEAFF. V is TRBV28 and J is TRBJ1-1; a possible D gene is TRBD1 (6 bases). The CDR3 is 14 amino acids. Between the trimmed V and J ends, which lost 10 bases and 2 bases, there was a span of 17 bases. Germline V gene lookup returns CDR1 MDHEN and CDR2 SYDVKM.

The chain employs TRBV5-1 and TRBJ1-1, with D maybe TRBD1 (5 bases). Per germline, CDR1 SGHRS and CDR2 YFSETQ. This CDR3 comprises 16 residues. With 2 bases removed from V and 1 base from J, the gap between germline ends came to 15 bases. The CDR3 nucleotides read TGCGCCAGCAGCTTACAAGCAGGGCGAAAGAACACTGAAGCTTTCTTT. Translated, it gives CASSLQAGRKNTEAFF.

The gene calls are TRBV5-1 and TRBJ2-1; no clear D. The CDR3 spans 11 residues. Looked up from germline, CDR1 is SGHRS and CDR2 is YFSETQ. With 3 bases removed from V and 3 bases from J, the gap between germline ends came to 1 base. The CDR3 spells CASSYYNEQFF. The CDR3 nucleotides read TGCGCCAGCAGCTACTACAATGAGCAGTTCTTC. Based on the CDR3 plus reference TRBV5-1 and TRBJ2-1, the full variable domain is KAGVTQTPRYLIKTRGQQVTLSCSPISGHRSVSWYQQTPGQGLQFLFEYFSETQRNKGNFPGRFSGRQFSNSRSEMNVSTLELGDSALYLCASSYYNEQFFGPGTRLTVL.

This clone was counted a single time. This chain links TRBV4-2 with TRBJ2-7; the match to TRBD2 covers 10 bases. This CDR3 region has 18 residues. Trimming took 0 bases from V and 6 from J; bases not matched to a gene: 14. CDR1 LGHNA and CDR2 YNFKEQ come from the germline V gene. Here the CDR3 DNA reads TGTGCCAGCAGCCAAGATGGGGCTAGCGGGGGCGCCGCCTCCGAGCAGTACTTC. Translated, it gives CASSQDGASGGAASEQYF.

DNA for the CDR3: TGTGCCAGCTCACCAAACTTGAGACTGCTCTCTGGAAACACCATATATTTT. As protein: CASSPNLRLLSGNTIYF. The rearrangement uses TRBV18 and TRBJ1-3; D not certain. The CDR3 contains 17 residues. The germline V gene has CDR1 KGHSH and CDR2 LQKENI. V shed 2 bases and J shed 0 bases, with 14 bases lying between them.

The genes are TRBV30 and TRBJ1-6; 8 bases map to TRBD1. After removal of 3 bases from V and 6 bases from J, the junction contained 19 bases not matched to a gene. Looked up from germline, CDR1 is GTSNPN and CDR2 is SVGIG (reference sequence). This CDR3 contains 19 residues. CDR3 bases: TGTGCCTGGAGCCCAAACTTAATTCATCAGGGGGCTGGTAATTCACCCCTCCACTTT. The encoded protein is CAWSPNLIHQGAGNSPLHF.

Concerning this clone itself: The junction does not match germline at one end; this may be a read error. The chain joins TRBV5-1 to TRBJ1-1; the match to TRBD1 covers 9 bases. The CDR3 extends over 16 amino acids. CDR1 is SGHRS and CDR2 is YFSETQ in the germline V gene. The DNA for the CDR3 is TGCGCCAGCAGCTTACGTTTCGGGACAGGGAACGCTGAAGCTTTCTTT. Translated: CASSLRFGTGNAEAFF.

The rearrangement links TRBV9 to TRBJ2-3; D unresolved. This CDR3 is built from 16 residues. Trimming took off 4 bases at V and 3 bases at J, with 18 bases between the two ends. The V gene's germline CDR1 is SGDLS and CDR2 YYNGEE. CDR3 residues: CASSYPWSEETDTQYF. The CDR3 DNA reads as TGTGCCAGCAGCTACCCATGGAGTGAGGAGACAGATACGCAGTATTTT.

The chain couples TRBV4-2 to TRBJ2-1; the match to TRBD2 covers 10 bases. The V segment lost 0 bases and the J segment 4 bases; nucleotides outside the gene matches: 3. The CDR3 has 16 residues. From germline, CDR1 is LGHNA and CDR2 YNFKEQ. The CDR3 bases are TGTGCCAGCAGCCAAGAAGCGGGGGGGCCGTACAATGAGCAGTTCTTC. It specifies CASSQEAGGPYNEQFF.

The V call is TRBV4-2, the J call TRBJ1-6; D is ambiguous. The CDR3 is made up of 14 amino acids. V gave up 0 bases and J gave up 10 bases, with 10 bases separating them. The germline V gene encodes CDR1 LGHNA and CDR2 YNFKEQ. DNA for the CDR3: TGTGCCAGCAGCCAAGACCTGGGAAGCTCACCCCTCCACTTT. Protein product: CASSQDLGSSPLHF.

This clone was detected once. The chain combines TRBV20-1 with TRBJ1-6, with D possibly TRBD1 on 6 matching bases. Per the germline V gene, CDR1 is DFQATT and CDR2 is SNEGSKA (reference sequence). Trimming pared 3 bases from V and 13 bases from J, leaving 13 bases between. The CDR3 spans 12 residues. CDR3 sequence: CSASRRGGPLHF. CDR3 in DNA: TGCAGTGCTAGTCGCAGGGGAGGGCCCCTCCACTTT.

The chain combines TRBV19 with TRBJ2-7; 8 bases agree with TRBD1. Germline V lookup: CDR1 LNHDA, CDR2 SQIVND (reference sequence). This CDR3 has 13 amino acids. Trimming removed 8 bases from V and 9 bases from J; junction bases left unmatched: 12. The CDR3 DNA follows: TGTGCCAGTTCTCGGACAGGGCCAGTGGGGCAGTACTTC. It is translated as CASSRTGPVGQYF.

This clone was picked up a small number of times. V and J are TRBV20-1 and TRBJ1-2; the D is unclear. Trimming removed 6 bases at V and 7 bases at J, with 12 bases between. This CDR3 has 11 amino acids. Germline CDR1 DFQATT, CDR2 SNEGSKA (reference sequence). As DNA, the CDR3 is TGCAGTGCGGCTCGGGCGGGTGGCTACACCTTC. Its protein is CSAARAGGYTF.

V and J are TRBV15 and TRBJ1-3; D gene ambiguous. Trimming shortened V by 1 base and J by 3 bases, and 13 bases separated the two germline ends. The CDR3 consists of 16 residues. CDR1 and CDR2 (germline): LNHNV, YYDKDF (reference sequence). This chain's CDR3 is CATSRGAGIRGNTIYF. The CDR3 nucleotides are TGTGCCACCAGCAGAGGGGCGGGAATTCGTGGAAACACCATATATTTT.

The V call is TRBV19, the J call TRBJ1-6; 8 bases line up with TRBD1. The V gene's germline CDR1 is LNHDA and CDR2 SQIVND (reference sequence). The ends lost 8 bases at V and 7 bases at J; junction bases unmatched: 16. The CDR3 loop spans 17 amino acids. In DNA form, the CDR3 reads TGTGCCAGTCGCGCCAGCGACAGGGGAAGGGAGAATTCACCCCTCCACTTT. This translates into CASRASDRGRENSPLHF.

The chain links TRBV7-3 to TRBJ2-5, with 12 positions matching TRBD2. The CDR3 length is 17 residues. V shed 5 bases, J shed 1 base, and the junction held 8 bases outside the gene matches. Germline V gene lookup returns CDR1 SGHTA and CDR2 FQGTGA. The CDR3 protein is CASSPQGTSGSQETQYF. For the CDR3, the DNA is TGTGCCAGCAGCCCCCAAGGGACTAGCGGGTCCCAAGAGACCCAGTACTTC.

V is TRBV28 and J is TRBJ1-2, with D possibly TRBD1 on 6 matching bases. CDR1 is MDHEN and CDR2 is SYDVKM in the germline V gene. V was cut by 6 bases and J by 3 bases, with 26 bases left in between. CDR3 length equals 18 residues. This CDR3 reads CASRRVPQWTAEHYGYTF. CDR3 in DNA: TGTGCCAGCAGGAGAGTCCCCCAGTGGACAGCTGAACACTATGGCTACACCTTC.

This clone appeared a single time. The chain couples TRBV29-1 to TRBJ1-1, with unresolved D. V was pared by 4 bases and J by 5 bases, with 5 bases between. The CDR3 contains 10 residues. Per germline, CDR1 SQVTM and CDR2 ANQGSEA. DNA of the CDR3: TGCAGCGTTGTAAGTACTGAAGCTTTCTTT. Translating gives CSVVSTEAFF.

The gene calls are TRBV5-1 and TRBJ1-2; 8 bases match TRBD1. CDR3 length: 18 residues. Germline values: CDR1 SGHRS, CDR2 YFSETQ. With 4 bases clipped from V and 0 bases from J, the junction kept 14 bases outside the gene matches. The CDR3 spells CASSPPTGAELANYGYTF. DNA of the CDR3: TGCGCCAGCAGCCCGCCGACAGGGGCAGAATTGGCTAACTATGGCTACACCTTC. The whole variable domain, filled in from reference TRBV5-1 and TRBJ1-2, reads KAGVTQTPRYLIKTRGQQVTLSCSPISGHRSVSWYQQTPGQGLQFLFEYFSETQRNKGNFPGRFSGRQFSNSRSEMNVSTLELGDSALYLCASSPPTGAELANYGYTFGSGTRLTVV.

As to this clone: The same CDR3 also results from other DNA sequences found in this sample. The chain combines TRBV2 with TRBJ2-5; D is unclear. The V gene's germline CDR1 is SNHLY and CDR2 FYNNEI. V lost 3 bases, J lost 5 bases, and 7 bases lay in between. This CDR3 is 12 amino acids long. The CDR3 loop is CASSEQRETQYF. In DNA, the CDR3 is TGTGCCAGCAGTGAGCAAAGGGAGACCCAGTACTTC.

This clone was seen a handful of times. The chain joins TRBV2 to TRBJ1-5; D is unresolved. CDR1 and CDR2 from the germline V gene are SNHLY and FYNNEI. V was cut by 4 bases and J by 2 bases, with 9 bases left in between. The CDR3 totals 14 residues. The CDR3: CASSVPSGNQPQHF. In DNA, the CDR3 is TGTGCCAGCAGTGTCCCCAGTGGCAATCAGCCCCAGCATTTT.